A selection of T cell receptor beta chains follows, all from one sample in a study of cytotoxic CD8 clonotypes in ibrutinib-treated CLL. Sequencing was performed with immunoSEQ multiplex PCR; in TCRdb, only in-frame clones are kept and a portion is missing. The sample yields tens of thousands of clones, under 70% seen once. This specimen was PBMCs, taken after 12 months of ibrutinib treatment. These receptors were taken from a human donor with chronic lymphocytic leukemia. The CDR3 runs from the conserved cysteine through the conserved F or W. A D gene is named only where the DNA matches it firmly. Clone size appears in some rows only: once, few, many, or a class for an expanded clone.

D gene	V gene	clone size	J gene	CDR3 protein	CDR3 DNA
TRBD2	TRBV2	-	TRBJ2-3	CASSDLLRGDGTDTQYF	TGTGCCAGCAGTGATCTTTTGCGGGGGGACGGCACAGATACGCAGTATTTT
-	TRBV5-1	-	TRBJ1-1	CASSLAEGTEAFF	TGCGCCAGCAGCTTGGCCGAGGGCACTGAAGCTTTCTTT
TRBD2	TRBV5-1	-	TRBJ2-5	CASSLASGEVGTQYF	TGCGCCAGCAGCTTGGCTAGCGGGGAGGTAGGGACCCAGTACTTC
-	TRBV10-3	-	TRBJ2-2	CATTTMGVGTGELFF	TGTGCCACCACGACCATGGGGGTCGGCACCGGGGAGCTGTTTTTT
-	TRBV28	-	TRBJ2-6	CASTPGGSGANVLTF	TGTGCCAGCACCCCAGGAGGATCTGGGGCCAACGTCCTGACTTTC
-	TRBV12-5	few	TRBJ1-2	CAPHVPGNYGYTF	TGTGCACCTCACGTACCGGGTAACTATGGCTACACCTTC
-	TRBV7-2	-	TRBJ2-3	CASSPDTPRSTDTQYF	TGTGCCAGCAGCCCGGACACTCCCCGAAGCACAGATACGCAGTATTTT
-	TRBV4-2	medium-sized	TRBJ2-2	CASSQEWQGYTGELFF	TGTGCCAGCAGCCAAGAATGGCAGGGCTACACCGGGGAGCTGTTTTTT
-	TRBV7-2	few	TRBJ1-1	CASSLASGGTEAFF	TGTGCCAGCAGCTTAGCCAGTGGGGGCACTGAAGCTTTCTTT
-	TRBV7-2	-	TRBJ1-5	CASSFRENQPQHF	TGTGCCAGCAGCTTCAGGGAGAATCAGCCCCAGCATTTT
TRBD1	TRBV19	-	TRBJ2-7	CASSSRQGANEQYF	TGTGCCAGTAGTTCCCGACAGGGGGCCAACGAGCAGTACTTC
-	TRBV7-2	-	TRBJ1-1	CASSLAWGMNTEAFF	TGTGCCAGCAGCTTAGCGTGGGGGATGAACACTGAAGCTTTCTTT
TRBD1	TRBV5-4	-	TRBJ1-2	CASSSGGRDYGYTF	TGTGCCAGCAGCTCAGGGGGACGGGACTATGGCTACACCTTC
-	TRBV30	-	TRBJ1-1	CAWSPQGEAFF	TGTGCCTGGAGTCCCCAGGGTGAAGCTTTCTTT
-	TRBV5-1	few	TRBJ2-1	CASSRDKSSYNEQFF	TGCGCCAGCAGTCGTGACAAGAGCTCCTACAATGAGCAGTTCTTC
TRBD1	TRBV5-4	-	TRBJ1-1	CASSQTGGVYTEAFF	TGTGCCAGCAGCCAAACAGGGGGCGTTTACACTGAAGCTTTCTTT